This T cell receptor beta chain was profiled in a study of blood T cell repertoires in COVID-19. Study context: Samples of COVID-19 (acute and convalescent) were obtained from the United States, Italy and Spain. The cDNA or gDNA used as material had been derived from T cells, B-cell-depleted T cells, or PBMCs.

Trimming took 7 bases from V and 5 from J; bases not matched to a gene: 13. This CDR3 spans 16 amino acids. Germline loops: CDR1 LGHDT, CDR2 YNNKEL (reference sequence). In the study's own analysis: Using reference gene primer amplification, nucleated cell counts were estimated. Method: immunoSEQ multiplex PCR; TCRdb's copy keeps in-frame clones and lacks some. V and J calls and clone size come straight from that table; D and trimming were deduced from the DNA. There are about 120,000 clones in the sample; 60% to 80% occur only once, and over 6.5% lies in the top ten. Input material: peripheral blood. This sequence was found in a human donor in a cohort sampled during active COVID-19. The chain employs TRBV3-1 (or the pseudogene TRBV3-2) and TRBJ1-1; 10 positions agree with TRBD1. The CDR3 DNA follows: TGTGCCAGCACCCCGGGGGGACAGGGGATTAGTACTGAAGCTTTCTTT. The encoded protein is CASTPGGQGISTEAFF.